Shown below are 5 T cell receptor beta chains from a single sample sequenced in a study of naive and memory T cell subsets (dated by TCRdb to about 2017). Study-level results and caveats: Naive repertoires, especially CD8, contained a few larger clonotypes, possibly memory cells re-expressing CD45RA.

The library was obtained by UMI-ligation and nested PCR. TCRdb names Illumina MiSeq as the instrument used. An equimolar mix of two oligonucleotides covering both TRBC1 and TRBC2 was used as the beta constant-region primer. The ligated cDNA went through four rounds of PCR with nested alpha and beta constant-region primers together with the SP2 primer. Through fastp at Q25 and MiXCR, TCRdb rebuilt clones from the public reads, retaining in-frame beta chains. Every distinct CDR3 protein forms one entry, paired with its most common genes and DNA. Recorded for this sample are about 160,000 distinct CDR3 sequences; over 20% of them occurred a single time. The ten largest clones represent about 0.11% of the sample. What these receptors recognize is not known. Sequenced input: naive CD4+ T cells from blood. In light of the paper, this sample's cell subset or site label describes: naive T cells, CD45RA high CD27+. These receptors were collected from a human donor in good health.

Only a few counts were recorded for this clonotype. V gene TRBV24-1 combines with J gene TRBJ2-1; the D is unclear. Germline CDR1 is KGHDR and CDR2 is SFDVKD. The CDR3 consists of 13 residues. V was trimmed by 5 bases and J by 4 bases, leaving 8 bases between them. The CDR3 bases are TGTGCCACCAGTGGTGCACCGTACAATGAGCAGTTCTTC. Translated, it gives CATSGAPYNEQFF.

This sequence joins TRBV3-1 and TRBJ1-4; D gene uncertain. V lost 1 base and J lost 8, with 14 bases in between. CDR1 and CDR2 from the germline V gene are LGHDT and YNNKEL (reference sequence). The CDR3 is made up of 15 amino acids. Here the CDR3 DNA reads TGTGCCAGCAGCCAAGGGCCCATACTACGGGAAAAACTGTTTTTT. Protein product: CASSQGPILREKLFF.

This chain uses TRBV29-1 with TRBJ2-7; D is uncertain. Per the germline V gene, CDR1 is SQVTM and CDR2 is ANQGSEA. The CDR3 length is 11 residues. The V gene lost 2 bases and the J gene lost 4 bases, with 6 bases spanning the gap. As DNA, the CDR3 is TGCAGCGTTGAATACGGTTACGAGCAGTACTTC. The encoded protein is CSVEYGYEQYF.

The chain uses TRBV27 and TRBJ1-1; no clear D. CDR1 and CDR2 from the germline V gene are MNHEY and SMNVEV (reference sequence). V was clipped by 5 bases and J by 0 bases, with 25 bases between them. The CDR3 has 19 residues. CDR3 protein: CASSPRVGRDGVMNTEAFF. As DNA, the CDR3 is TGTGCCAGCAGTCCTAGGGTAGGCCGCGACGGCGTAATGAACACTGAAGCTTTCTTT.

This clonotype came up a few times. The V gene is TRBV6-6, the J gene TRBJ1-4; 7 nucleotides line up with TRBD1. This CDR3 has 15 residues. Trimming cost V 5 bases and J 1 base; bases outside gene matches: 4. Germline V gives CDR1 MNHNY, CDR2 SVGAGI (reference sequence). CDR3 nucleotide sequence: TGTGCCAGCAGTGCACAGGGGAGAACTAATGAAAAACTGTTTTTT. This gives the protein CASSAQGRTNEKLFF.